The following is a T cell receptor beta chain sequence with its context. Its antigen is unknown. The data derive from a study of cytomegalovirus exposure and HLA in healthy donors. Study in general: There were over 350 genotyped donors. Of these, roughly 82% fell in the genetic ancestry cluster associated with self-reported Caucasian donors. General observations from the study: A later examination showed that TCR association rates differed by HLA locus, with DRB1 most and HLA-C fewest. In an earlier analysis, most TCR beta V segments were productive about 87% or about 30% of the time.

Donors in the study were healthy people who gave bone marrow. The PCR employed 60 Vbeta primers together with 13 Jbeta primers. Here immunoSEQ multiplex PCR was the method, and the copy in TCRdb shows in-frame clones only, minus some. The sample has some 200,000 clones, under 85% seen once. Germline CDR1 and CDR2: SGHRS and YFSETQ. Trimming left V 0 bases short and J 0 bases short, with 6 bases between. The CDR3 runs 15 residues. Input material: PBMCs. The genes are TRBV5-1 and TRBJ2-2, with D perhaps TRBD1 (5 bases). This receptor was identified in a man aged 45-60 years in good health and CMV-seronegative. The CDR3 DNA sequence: TGCGCCAGCAGCTTGGTGACAGCGAACACCGGGGAGCTGTTTTTT. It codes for CASSLVTANTGELFF. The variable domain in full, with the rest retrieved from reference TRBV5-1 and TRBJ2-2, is KAGVTQTPRYLIKTRGQQVTLSCSPISGHRSVSWYQQTPGQGLQFLFEYFSETQRNKGNFPGRFSGRQFSNSRSEMNVSTLELGDSALYLCASSLVTANTGELFFGEGSRLTVL.